A selection of T cell receptor beta chains follows, all from one sample in a study of blood T cell repertoires in COVID-19. Assay used: immunoSEQ multiplex PCR; TCRdb lists only in-frame clones, some missing. The sample records roughly 290,000 clones, 75% to 95% being singletons. The specimen was peripheral blood. These receptors originate from a woman younger than 45 with COVID-19, enrolled during active disease. Both conserved end residues are part of each CDR3. Each record gives: J gene, clone size, D gene, V gene, CDR3 DNA, CDR3 protein. D genes are given only for firm matches. For some rows the clone size is stated as once, few or many, or as a class when expanded; others skip it.

TRBJ2-2 | . | . | TRBV27 | TGTGCCAGCAGTTTGTCGCGGGCCGGGGAGCTGTTTTTT | CASSLSRAGELFF
TRBJ2-2 | . | . | TRBV5-4 | TGTGCCATCGGACTATTCCCCGGGGAGCTGTTTTTT | CAIGLFPGELFF
TRBJ2-6 | . | TRBD1 | TRBV6-2/TRBV6-3 | TGTGCCAGCAGTTACTCGAGACAGGGTTGGGCCAACGTCCTGACTTTC | CASSYSRQGWANVLTF
TRBJ1-6 | . | . | TRBV27 | TGTGCCAGCAGTCCCCTCGGGGGGGAGGGGTCACCCCTCCACTTT | CASSPLGGEGSPLHF
TRBJ1-1 | . | . | TRBV2 | TGTGCCAGCAGTGAGGGGCCGCTGACTGAAGCTTTCTTT | CASSEGPLTEAFF
TRBJ1-3 | . | TRBD1 | TRBV2 | TGTGCCAGCACCCCCCCACAGGGGTTGAGCTCTGGAAACACCATATATTTT | CASTPPQGLSSGNTIYF
TRBJ2-7 | . | TRBD2 | TRBV7-9 | TGTGCCAGCAGCGGAAGGGGTTTAGCGGGAGTCTCTACCTACGAGCAGTACTTC | CASSGRGLAGVSTYEQYF
TRBJ1-5 | . | . | TRBV19 | TGTGCCAGTAGTCAGCGGGGGTTCAATCAGCCCCAGCATTTT | CASSQRGFNQPQHF
TRBJ2-7 | . | . | TRBV6-5 | TGTGCCAGCAGTTACTCGACCGGGAGCTCCTACGAGCAGTACTTC | CASSYSTGSSYEQYF
TRBJ2-5 | once | TRBD1 | TRBV9 | TGTGCCAGCAGCGCGGGGACAGGGCAAGAGACCCAGTACTTC | CASSAGTGQETQYF
TRBJ1-6 | once | TRBD1 | TRBV27 | TGTGCCAGCAGTTTAATGTCCAACAGGGGGAATTCACCCCTCCACTTT | CASSLMSNRGNSPLHF
TRBJ2-1 | . | TRBD1 | TRBV6-5 | TGTGCCAGCAGTACAGGGGTGTACAATGAGCAGTTCTTC | CASSTGVYNEQFF
TRBJ1-2 | . | . | TRBV2 | TGTGCCAACTCAGGGTCTAAGCTGACCTATGGCTACACCTTC | CANSGSKLTYGYTF
TRBJ2-6 | . | . | TRBV19 | TGTGCCAGTAGTATAGTACAGGGAAGTGGGGCCAACGTCCTGACTTTC | CASSIVQGSGANVLTF
TRBJ1-2 | . | . | TRBV27 | TGTGCCAGCAGTCCCCTCTGGGGGCAAAGCTATGGCTACACCTTC | CASSPLWGQSYGYTF
TRBJ2-5 | few | TRBD2 | TRBV2 | TGTGCCAGCCGGAAGGGTCTGACTAGCGGGAGCCAAGAGACCCAGTACTTC | CASRKGLTSGSQETQYF
TRBJ2-2 | . | TRBD2 | TRBV11-3 | TGTGCCAGCAGCGAACACGGGGGAGGGGCCAGCACCGGGGAGCTGTTTTTT | CASSEHGGGASTGELFF
TRBJ2-7 | . | TRBD2 | TRBV4-1 | TGCGCCAGCAGCCGAGAACCGGGACTAGCGGCCTACGAGCAGTACTTC | CASSREPGLAAYEQYF
TRBJ1-2 | few | TRBD1 | TRBV24-1 | TGTGCCACCATGGACAGGTTGGGGTACTATGGCTACACCTTC | CATMDRLGYYGYTF
TRBJ2-1 | . | . | TRBV30 | TGTGCCTGGAGTGTACAATTACGGGGGCAGTTCTTC | CAWSVQLRGQFF
TRBJ1-2 | . | . | TRBV2 | TGTGCCAGCAGTGTCTCCATTAGCTATGGCTACACCTTC | CASSVSISYGYTF
TRBJ2-7 | . | . | TRBV9 | TGTGCCAGCAGCGTAGACCAGGGTAGGACCTACGAGCAGTACTTC | CASSVDQGRTYEQYF
TRBJ2-1 | . | TRBD2 | TRBV7-2 | TGTGCCAGCAGTCCGCTAGCGGGAGTCTCCAATGAGCAGTTCTTC | CASSPLAGVSNEQFF
TRBJ1-1 | . | . | TRBV7-2 | TGTGCCAGCAGCCTGAGACGCGGCACTGAAGCTTTCTTT | CASSLRRGTEAFF
TRBJ2-1 | . | TRBD2 | TRBV28 | TGTGCCAGCGTTGCAGCGGGACTCTACAATGAGCAGTTCTTC | CASVAAGLYNEQFF
TRBJ1-1 | . | . | TRBV12-5 | TGTGCTAGTGGTTTGGTTTTGGCGGCGAACACTGAAGCTTTCTTT | CASGLVLAANTEAFF
TRBJ1-1 | . | . | TRBV6-5 | TGTGCCAGCAGTCCGAGACACGAGTTGAACACTGAAGCTTTCTTT | CASSPRHELNTEAFF
TRBJ2-7 | . | . | TRBV6-5 | TGTGCCAGCAGTTACTCGTTTGGGGCATCCTACGAGCAGTACTTC | CASSYSFGASYEQYF
TRBJ1-1 | . | . | TRBV15 | TGTGCCACCCACAGGGATCGGGGGAACACTGAAGCTTTCTTT | CATHRDRGNTEAFF
TRBJ1-4 | . | TRBD1 | TRBV9 | TGTGCCAGCAGCGTAGCAGGGGGCGGTGAAAAACTGTTTTTT | CASSVAGGGEKLFF
TRBJ2-3 | . | TRBD2 | TRBV28 | TGTGCCAGCGCGGGAGAGGGAACAGATACGCAGTATTTT | CASAGEGTDTQYF
TRBJ1-2 | . | TRBD1 | TRBV5-1 | TGCGCCAGCAGTCCCGGGACAGGGGTAGGCTACACCTTC | CASSPGTGVGYTF
TRBJ2-3 | few | TRBD2 | TRBV6-5 | TGTGCCAGCAGCTCCGGGACTAATACGCAGTATTTT | CASSSGTNTQYF
TRBJ2-1 | . | TRBD2 | TRBV24-1 | TGTGCCACCAGCGCGTGGGGGACTAGCGGTAGAAATGAGCAGTTCTTC | CATSAWGTSGRNEQFF
TRBJ2-7 | . | . | TRBV10-1 | TGCGCCAGCTTAGACCAAGGAACAGGGACATGCGACGAGCAGTACTTC | CASLDQGTGTCDEQYF
TRBJ2-3 | . | . | TRBV2 | TGTGCCAGCGGAGCTAGCAGAAGCACAGATACGCAGTATTTT | CASGASRSTDTQYF
TRBJ2-3 | once | TRBD2 | TRBV13 | TGTGCCAGCAGCTGGACTAGCGGGACTGGAACAGATACGCAGTATTTT | CASSWTSGTGTDTQYF
TRBJ2-1 | . | TRBD2 | TRBV2 | TGTGCCAGCAGCCCCGGACTAGCGGGAGGGCGGTACAATGAGCAGTTCTTC | CASSPGLAGGRYNEQFF
TRBJ2-2 | . | . | TRBV27 | TGTGCCAGCAGTTTATCTTCGGGAATCCGCGGGGAGCTGTTTTTT | CASSLSSGIRGELFF
TRBJ2-1 | . | TRBD2 | TRBV29-1 | TGCAGCGTGGGGGGACTAGCGGCTAATGAGCAGTTCTTC | CSVGGLAANEQFF
TRBJ2-3 | . | TRBD1 | TRBV10-3 | TGTGCCACCACCCTCCGGGACAGACCCACAGATACGCAGTATTTT | CATTLRDRPTDTQYF
TRBJ1-4 | . | . | TRBV19 | TGTGCCAGTAGTCGGGGTTCAACTAATGAAAAACTGTTTTTT | CASSRGSTNEKLFF
TRBJ1-2 | . | TRBD1 | TRBV6-5 | TGTGCCAGCAGTCGACAGGGAGCTCCTGGCTACACCTTC | CASSRQGAPGYTF
TRBJ2-4 | . | TRBD1 | TRBV19 | TGTGCCAGTAGTATAGTAGGGGCAGGGGGTGTGAAGAACATTCAGTACTTC | CASSIVGAGGVKNIQYF
TRBJ2-5 | . | TRBD2 | TRBV3-1/TRBV3-2 | TGTGCCAGCAGCCCTAGCGGGAGGTACCAAGAGACCCAGTACTTC | CASSPSGRYQETQYF
TRBJ2-2 | . | TRBD1 | TRBV7-3 | TGTGCCAGCAGACCAACAGGGGGCGATACCGGGGAGCTGTTTTTT | CASRPTGGDTGELFF
TRBJ1-1 | once | TRBD1 | TRBV9 | TGTGCCAGCAGCGTCGGGACAGGTCATGTAACTTTCTTT | CASSVGTGHVTFF
TRBJ1-5 | . | . | TRBV12-5 | TGTGCTAGTGGTTTGGTGGCGGGGGGGAGAAATCAGCCCCAGCATTTT | CASGLVAGGRNQPQHF
TRBJ2-5 | . | . | TRBV7-3 | TGTGCCAGCAGCTTATACGGGAGTGGACGAGAGACCCAGTACTTC | CASSLYGSGRETQYF
TRBJ1-6 | . | . | TRBV6-5 | TGTGCCAGCAGTTCCGCGGGACTCCGAAATTCACCCCTCCACTTT | CASSSAGLRNSPLHF
TRBJ2-2 | once | TRBD2 | TRBV4-1 | TGCGCCAGCAGCCAAGAGGCCCTACTAGCGGGAGGGCCGGGCACCGGGGAGCTGTTTTTT | CASSQEALLAGGPGTGELFF
TRBJ1-1 | . | TRBD1 | TRBV5-1 | TGCGCCAGCAGCTCTAAACAGGGGATGAACACTGAAGCTTTCTTT | CASSSKQGMNTEAFF
TRBJ1-2 | few | . | TRBV7-2 | TGTGCCAGCAGCCCAGGGGTGGGCCGCTATGATGGCTACACCTTC | CASSPGVGRYDGYTF
TRBJ1-1 | few | . | TRBV25-1 | TGTGCCAGCACCCCGGCAGGGGAGATTGCGGAAGCTTTCTTT | CASTPAGEIAEAFF
TRBJ2-3 | . | TRBD2 | TRBV27 | TGTGCCAGCAGTTTAAGCGGGAGCGAGAGAGATACGCAGTATTTT | CASSLSGSERDTQYF
TRBJ2-3 | . | . | TRBV2 | TGTGCCAGCAGTGATTCTACCCCCTCAGATACGCAGTATTTT | CASSDSTPSDTQYF